This TCR beta chain originates from a study of low-dose radiotherapy and immunotherapy resistance in tumors. Study overall: Every day for four cycles from cycle 1 day 1, patients took 300 mg of oral aspirin.

Time point: after trial treatment. Treatment: LDRT plus nivolumab, ipilimumab, low-dose cyclophosphamide and aspirin (RACIN trial). With TRAV- and TRBV-specific primers, first-strand cDNA was made, covering the alpha and beta chains. A constant-region primer paired with the V-primer adapter amplified TCRs over about 18 PCR cycles. Isolated mRNA was amplified by in vitro transcription. Using its own MiXCR run on the reads, TCRdb lists one record per CDR3 protein. The sample records around 100,000 distinct CDR3 sequences, around 21% being singletons. This clonotype was detected many times. Unmatched junction bases numbered 11, after V lost 5 bases and J lost 7 bases. The CDR3 totals 16 residues. CDR1 is SGHAT and CDR2 is FQNNGV in the germline V gene.

The TCR originated in a male donor with prostate cancer. This chain joins TRBV11-2 and TRBJ1-6; TRBD1 matches 7 bases. The sample in question was PBMCs, obtained after low-dose radiotherapy plus immunotherapy. The CDR3 spells CASSGRTGQLNSPLHF. In DNA, the CDR3 is TGTGCCAGCAGCGGAAGAACGGGACAGCTAAATTCACCCCTCCACTTT.